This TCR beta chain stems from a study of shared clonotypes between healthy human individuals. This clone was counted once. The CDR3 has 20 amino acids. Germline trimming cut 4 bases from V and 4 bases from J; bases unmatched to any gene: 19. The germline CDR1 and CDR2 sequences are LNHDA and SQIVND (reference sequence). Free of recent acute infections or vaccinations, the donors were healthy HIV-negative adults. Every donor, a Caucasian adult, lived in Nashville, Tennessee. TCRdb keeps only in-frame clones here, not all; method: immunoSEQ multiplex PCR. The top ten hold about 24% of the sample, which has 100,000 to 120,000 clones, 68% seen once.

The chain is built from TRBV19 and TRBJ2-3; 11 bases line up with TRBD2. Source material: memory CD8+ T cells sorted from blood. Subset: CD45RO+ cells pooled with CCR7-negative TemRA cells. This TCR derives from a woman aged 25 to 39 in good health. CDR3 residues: CASSTNRGGLAGGRPDTQYF. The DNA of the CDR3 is TGTGCCAGTAGTACCAATAGGGGGGGCCTAGCGGGAGGTCGCCCAGATACGCAGTATTTT.